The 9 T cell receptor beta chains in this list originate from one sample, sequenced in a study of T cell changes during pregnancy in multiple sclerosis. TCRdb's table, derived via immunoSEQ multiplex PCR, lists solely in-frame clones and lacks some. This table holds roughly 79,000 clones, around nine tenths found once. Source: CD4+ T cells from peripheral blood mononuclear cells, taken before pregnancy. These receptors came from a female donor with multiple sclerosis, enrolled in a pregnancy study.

The CDR3 DNA sequence: TGTGCCAGCAGCTATGGACAGGGGTATAATTCACCCCTCCACTTT. It codes for CASSYGQGYNSPLHF. This chain uses TRBV28 with TRBJ1-6, with TRBD1 identical over 9 bases. The CDR3 runs 15 residues. Germline V gene data show CDR1 as MDHEN and CDR2 as SYDVKM. V lost 6 bases to trimming and J lost 4 bases; unmatched junction nucleotides: 4.

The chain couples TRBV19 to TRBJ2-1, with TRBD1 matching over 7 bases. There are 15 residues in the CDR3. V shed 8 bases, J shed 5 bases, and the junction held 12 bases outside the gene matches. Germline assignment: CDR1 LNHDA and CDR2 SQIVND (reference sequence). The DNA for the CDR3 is TGTGCCAGTCTTCGGACAGGAAGCTCGAACAATGAGCAGTTCTTC. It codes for CASLRTGSSNNEQFF.

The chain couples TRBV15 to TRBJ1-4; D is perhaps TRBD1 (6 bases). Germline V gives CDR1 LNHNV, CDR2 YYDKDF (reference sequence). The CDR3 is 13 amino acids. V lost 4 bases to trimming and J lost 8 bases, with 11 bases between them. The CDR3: CATSTGQREKLFF. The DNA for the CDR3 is TGTGCCACCAGCACTGGACAGAGGGAAAAACTGTTTTTT.

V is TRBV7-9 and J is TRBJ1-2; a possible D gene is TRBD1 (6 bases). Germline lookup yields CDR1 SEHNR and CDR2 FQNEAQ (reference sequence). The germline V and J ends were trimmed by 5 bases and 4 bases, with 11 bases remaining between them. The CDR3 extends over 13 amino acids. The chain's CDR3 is CASSPGQIYGYTF. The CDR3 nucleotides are TGTGCCAGCAGCCCTGGACAGATCTATGGCTACACCTTC.

The CDR3 is CASSEAGQGRQPQHF. The CDR3, as DNA: TGTGCCAGCAGTGAAGCGGGACAGGGTAGGCAGCCCCAGCATTTT. The chain couples TRBV6-1 to TRBJ1-5, with 9 bases that match TRBD1. V shed 0 bases and J 7 bases; nucleotides not matched to a gene: 4. This CDR3 is built from 15 residues. Germline V CDR1 and CDR2: MNHNS, SASEGT.

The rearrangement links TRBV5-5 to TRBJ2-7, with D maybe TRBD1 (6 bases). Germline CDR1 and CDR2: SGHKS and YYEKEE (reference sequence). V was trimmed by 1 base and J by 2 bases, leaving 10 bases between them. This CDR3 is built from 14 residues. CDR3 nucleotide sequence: TGTGCCAGCAGCTTGTTCAGGGGCCCCTACGAGCAGTACTTC. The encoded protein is CASSLFRGPYEQYF. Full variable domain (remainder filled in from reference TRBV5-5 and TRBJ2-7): DAGVTQSPTHLIKTRGQQVTLRCSPISGHKSVSWYQQVLGQGPQFIFQYYEKEERGRGNFPDRFSARQFPNYSSELNVNALLLGDSALYLCASSLFRGPYEQYFGPGTRLTVT.

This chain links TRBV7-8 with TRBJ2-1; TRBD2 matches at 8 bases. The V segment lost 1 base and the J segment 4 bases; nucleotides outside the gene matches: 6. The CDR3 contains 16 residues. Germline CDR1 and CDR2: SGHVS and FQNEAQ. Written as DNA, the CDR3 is TGTGCCAGCAGCTTAGGCCGGAGCGGGAGTTACAATGAGCAGTTCTTC. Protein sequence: CASSLGRSGSYNEQFF.

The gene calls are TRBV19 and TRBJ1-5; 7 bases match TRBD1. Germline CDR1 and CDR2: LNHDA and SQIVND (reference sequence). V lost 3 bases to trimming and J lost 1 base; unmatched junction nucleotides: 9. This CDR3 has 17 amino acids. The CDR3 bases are TGTGCCAGTAGTATCCGACAGGGCAGATCAAGCAATCAGCCCCAGCATTTT. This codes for CASSIRQGRSSNQPQHF.

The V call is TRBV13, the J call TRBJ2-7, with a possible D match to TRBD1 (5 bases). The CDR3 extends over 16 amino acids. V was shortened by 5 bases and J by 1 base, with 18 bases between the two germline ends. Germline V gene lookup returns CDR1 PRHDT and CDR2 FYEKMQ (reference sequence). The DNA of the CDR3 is TGTGCCAGCAGCATATCCCCTAGGGGCAGTTCCTACGAGCAGTACTTC. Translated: CASSISPRGSSYEQYF.